A selection of T cell receptor beta chains follows, all from one sample in a study of cytomegalovirus exposure and HLA in healthy donors. Method: immunoSEQ multiplex PCR; TCRdb's copy keeps in-frame clones and lacks some. The sample gives about 160,000 clones, 65% to 85% of which show up once; around 1.3% is in the top ten. Sequenced: PBMCs. These receptor sequences come from a boy between 2 and 10 years old in good health and CMV-seronegative. Each CDR3 is given with its conserved first and last residue. D genes are given only for firm matches. Where a row states a size, it is once, few, many or the class of an expanded clone; other rows omit it.

abundance	v_gene	d_gene	j_gene	CDR3aa	CDR3nt
-	TRBV7-2	TRBD2	TRBJ2-1	CASSSRRLADNEQFF	TGTGCCAGCAGCTCCAGAAGACTAGCGGACAATGAGCAGTTCTTC
few	TRBV27	-	TRBJ1-5	CASSLSEDQPQHF	TGTGCCAGCAGTTTATCGGAGGATCAGCCCCAGCATTTT
-	TRBV27	-	TRBJ1-5	CASSPVVGGPNQPQHF	TGTGCCAGCAGCCCCGTGGTGGGGGGGCCCAATCAGCCCCAGCATTTT
-	TRBV6-1	-	TRBJ1-2	CASRGQANYGYTF	TGTGCCAGCAGGGGACAAGCAAACTATGGCTACACCTTC
-	TRBV10-3	-	TRBJ1-2	CAIRIWEGGYYGYTF	TGTGCCATCAGAATTTGGGAGGGAGGCTACTATGGCTACACCTTC
-	TRBV7-9	-	TRBJ1-2	CASSLGSAGLSYGYTF	TGTGCCAGCAGCTTGGGCTCGGCAGGACTTAGCTATGGCTACACCTTC
-	TRBV6-5	TRBD1	TRBJ1-2	CASRDGTGDGYGYTF	TGTGCCAGCAGGGACGGGACAGGGGATGGCTATGGCTACACCTTC
-	TRBV7-2	-	TRBJ1-1	CASSPGRNTEAFF	TGTGCCAGCAGCCCAGGTCGGAACACTGAAGCTTTCTTT
-	TRBV18	TRBD1	TRBJ1-2	CASSPPGTGSNYGYTF	TGTGCCAGCTCACCACCAGGGACAGGGTCCAACTATGGCTACACCTTC
-	TRBV7-2	-	TRBJ1-3	CASSHTDSDSGNTIYF	TGTGCCAGCAGCCATACCGACTCGGACTCTGGAAACACCATATATTTT
once	TRBV4-3	TRBD1	TRBJ2-1	CASSSRAGGYEQFF	TGCGCCAGCAGCTCTCGGGCAGGGGGATACGAGCAGTTCTTC
-	TRBV27	-	TRBJ2-5	CASSPPGAGYQETQYF	TGTGCCAGCAGTCCCCCGGGAGCAGGGTACCAAGAGACCCAGTACTTC
-	TRBV27	TRBD1	TRBJ2-5	CASSLQKRTGSETQYF	TGTGCCAGCAGTTTACAGAAACGGACAGGGTCAGAGACCCAGTACTTC
-	TRBV19	TRBD2	TRBJ2-2	CASSKRTSGRMYTGELFF	TGTGCCAGTAGTAAACGGACTAGCGGGAGGATGTACACCGGGGAGCTGTTTTTT
-	TRBV15	TRBD1	TRBJ2-1	CATSRAGTGGHEQFF	TGTGCCACCAGCAGAGCTGGGACAGGGGGCCATGAGCAGTTCTTC
-	TRBV7-2	TRBD1	TRBJ2-2	CASSLGVGQGAGELFF	TGTGCCAGCAGCTTAGGTGTAGGACAGGGGGCCGGGGAGCTGTTTTTT
once	TRBV5-6	TRBD1	TRBJ1-2	CASSGGFTGAGYGYTF	TGTGCCAGCAGCGGGGGTTTTACAGGGGCCGGCTATGGCTACACCTTC
few	TRBV7-9	TRBD2	TRBJ2-3	CASSFGQGAREGDTQYF	TGTGCCAGCAGCTTCGGTCAAGGTGCGCGGGAGGGAGATACGCAGTATTTT
-	TRBV5-4	TRBD1	TRBJ1-6	CASSLDGQGGSPLHF	TGTGCCAGCAGCTTGGATGGACAGGGGGGTTCACCCCTCCACTTT
-	TRBV7-2	TRBD2	TRBJ2-1	CASSSVPGLAGGGYNEQFF	TGTGCCAGCAGCTCCGTACCGGGACTAGCGGGAGGGGGGTACAATGAGCAGTTCTTC
-	TRBV7-9	TRBD2	TRBJ2-1	CASSLGGGGALGEQFF	TGTGCCAGCAGCTTAGGGGGCGGGGGGGCCCTTGGTGAGCAGTTCTTC
-	TRBV7-8	TRBD2	TRBJ2-3	CASSVLAGGGTDTQYF	TGTGCCAGCAGCGTCCTAGCGGGAGGGGGGACAGATACGCAGTATTTT
-	TRBV7-6	-	TRBJ2-4	CASSVGTASVQYF	TGTGCCAGCAGCGTCGGGACTGCGAGCGTTCAGTACTTC
-	TRBV5-6	TRBD2	TRBJ2-7	CASSLPGLDYEQYF	TGTGCCAGCAGCTTGCCGGGACTAGATTACGAGCAGTACTTC
-	TRBV30	-	TRBJ2-3	CAWSRSTDTQYF	TGTGCCTGGAGTCGGAGCACAGATACGCAGTATTTT
-	TRBV18	-	TRBJ2-2	CASSPLDTYTGELFF	TGTGCCAGCTCACCCCTGGACACTTACACCGGGGAGCTGTTTTTT
once	TRBV7-2	TRBD1	TRBJ2-2	CASSTQGALNTGELFF	TGTGCCAGCAGCACCCAGGGGGCGCTGAACACCGGGGAGCTGTTTTTT
-	TRBV5-5	TRBD1	TRBJ1-4	CASSRAQTGDEKLFF	TGTGCCAGCAGCCGGGCCCAGACAGGGGATGAAAAACTGTTTTTT
-	TRBV11-3	TRBD2	TRBJ2-3	CASGGGATDTQYF	TGTGCCAGCGGCGGGGGGGCGACAGATACGCAGTATTTT
-	TRBV21-1	-	TRBJ2-5	CASSKLGDSREETQYF	TGTGCCAGCAGCAAACTAGGGGACAGCAGGGAAGAGACCCAGTACTTC
-	TRBV5-1	TRBD2	TRBJ2-1	CASKTSGRADEQFF	TGCGCCAGCAAGACTAGCGGGAGGGCTGATGAGCAGTTCTTC
few	TRBV7-2	TRBD1	TRBJ1-1	CASSSDRASGEAFF	TGTGCCAGCAGCTCGGACAGGGCGTCAGGGGAGGCTTTCTTT
once	TRBV2	-	TRBJ2-2	CASTSDSPNTGELFF	TGTGCCAGCACCTCGGACAGCCCGAACACCGGGGAGCTGTTTTTT
-	TRBV4-3	-	TRBJ2-1	CASSRSRGTYNEQFF	TGCGCCAGCAGCCGATCGCGGGGAACCTACAATGAGCAGTTCTTC
-	TRBV5-1	-	TRBJ2-2	CASSSTRGDTGELFF	TGCGCCAGCAGCTCGACCAGGGGCGACACCGGGGAGCTGTTTTTT
-	TRBV14	-	TRBJ1-4	CASSPTATNEKLFF	TGTGCCAGCAGCCCGACAGCAACTAATGAAAAACTGTTTTTT
-	TRBV30	-	TRBJ1-1	CAWNPWGGDTEAFF	TGTGCCTGGAACCCTTGGGGAGGGGACACTGAAGCTTTCTTT
-	TRBV6-5	-	TRBJ2-1	CASSYEQGYYNEQFF	TGTGCCAGCAGTTATGAACAGGGTTATTACAATGAGCAGTTCTTC
-	TRBV5-6	-	TRBJ2-3	CASSLRVSDTQYF	TGTGCCAGCAGCTTAAGAGTTTCAGATACGCAGTATTTT
-	TRBV30	-	TRBJ2-7	CAWSVLGLHEQYF	TGTGCCTGGAGTGTACTAGGGCTCCACGAGCAGTACTTC
-	TRBV6-5	TRBD1	TRBJ1-6	CASWGQGNSPLHF	TGTGCCAGCTGGGGACAGGGGAATTCACCCCTCCACTTT
-	TRBV10-3	TRBD2	TRBJ2-3	CAIRRELTDTQYF	TGTGCCATCAGGCGGGAGCTCACAGATACGCAGTATTTT